This T cell receptor beta chain was captured in a study of Graves' ophthalmopathy and Graves' hyperthyroidism (dated by TCRdb to the late 2010s). Regarding the complete study: Peripheral blood samples were taken at the time of initial diagnosis, before any treatment was given. An independent validation cohort comprised about 20 hyperthyroidism patients and roughly 15 patients who later progressed from hyperthyroidism to ophthalmopathy. In more than 5 hyperthyroidism patients, the T-cell repertoire of thyroid tissue was compared with the T-cell repertoire of blood. The study used TCR beta repertoire signatures to distinguish Graves' ophthalmopathy from Graves' hyperthyroidism and to predict progression to ophthalmopathy. The 100 discovery patients were randomly split 7:3 into training and test sets. In total, 135 blood samples were TCR-sequenced: approximately 42 ophthalmopathy, some 75 hyperthyroidism and about 17 hyperthyroidism-to-ophthalmopathy patients. Following sample collection, hyperthyroidism patients were given methimazole at a starting dose of 30 mg daily, and ophthalmopathy patients were given high-dose intravenous methylprednisolone. To explore V-J signatures that distinguish ophthalmopathy from hyperthyroidism, a discovery set of 100 patients was enrolled, made up of around 44 with ophthalmopathy and roughly 57 with stable hyperthyroidism. What the research found in general, with its limitations: No statistical method was used to set the sample size in advance, and the investigators knew which group each participant was assigned to. Ophthalmopathy was separated from stable hyperthyroidism by the 13-signature model with 85% to 90% sensitivity and less than 82% specificity in cross-validation and with 80%/75% in the test set. Among expanded thyroid clonotypes with frequency above 0.001, most also showed up in blood, which suggests that blood repertoires may reflect the thyroid immune response. In validation, the model predicted ophthalmopathy progression with more than 70% sensitivity and roughly 72% specificity; some 13 predicted patients were CT-confirmed with GO in a median of approximately six months.

At least ten counts were recorded for this clonotype. The specificity of this receptor is unknown. No base-level quality is on record; no much larger clone is a single base apart. TCR beta CDR3 regions were amplified from RNA transcripts for repertoire sequencing. The first round was an RT-PCR using HTBI primers with the Qiagen OneStep RT-PCR kit, and this first round was followed by a second-round multiplex PCR, then size selection and purification. Libraries were sequenced paired-end with 100 bp reads on an Illumina HiSeq2000. In the source study's methods: SOAPnuke was used to process the reads, removing any read that contained adapters or uncalled bases, had a mean Phred below 15, or lacked an exact match to the constant primer or identifier. COPE v1.2.5 was used to merge high-quality paired reads. Unique nucleotide sequences were defined as clonotypes and aligned to IMGT TRB V, D and J references using MiTCR v1.1. The analysis was limited to V-J combinations with a frequency above 0.0001, which together covered 99.2% of repertoires. For each V-J combination, a TCR clonal expansion and chaos score was defined as F50 clonal expansion divided by the chaos observed in the TCRdist matrix. Features were reduced by Welch's t-statistics and random forest to more than 10 V-J combinations, which fed a naive Bayes classifier. The Morisita-Horn index was used to measure how similar the thyroid and blood repertoires were. In-frame beta chains were kept once TCRdb had trimmed the public reads at Q25 with fastp and called clones with MiXCR. Rows are unified per CDR3 protein, each entry keeping the most common DNA and genes. TCRdb, not the authors, supplied the V and J calls. This sample gives 400,000 or so distinct CDR3 sequences in total; roughly 14% of them show up just once. The ten largest clones take up 5.5% to 7% of the sample.

The V and J ends are trimmed by 4 bases and 0 bases, leaving 6 bases between them. From the cysteine up to the phenylalanine, the CDR3 has a length of 13 residues. The only DNA kept is the CDR3, 39 bases in frame from the first base. Stable hyperthyroidism was defined as no progression to ophthalmopathy within 18 months of follow-up. Patients with hyperthyroidism were aged 18 to 65 years, had been newly diagnosed, and had a disease duration of less than 2 months. Patients with other autoimmune diseases, uncontrolled infections, pregnancy or lactation were excluded. Diagnosis was based on clinical symptoms, serum thyroxine, TRAb, thyroid ultrasound and orbital computed tomography. PBMCs were isolated from about 10 ml of fresh peripheral blood by Ficoll-Paque density gradient centrifugation. Total RNA was extracted using Trizol reagent, and RNA quality was checked on an Agilent 2100 Bioanalyzer.

What was sequenced was peripheral blood. This sequence was found in a woman between 18 and 29 years old with stable Graves' hyperthyroidism. Donor details come from another sample of the same person, matched by shared clones. This chain is built from TRBV12-3 or TRBV12-4 and TRBJ1-2, with the D gene not confidently named. In nucleotides, the sequence is TGTGCCAGCAGTTCAAGGGCTAACTATGGCTACACCTTC. This translates into CASSSRANYGYTF.